The T cell receptor beta chain under discussion was sequenced for a study of T cell changes during pregnancy in multiple sclerosis. This CDR3 has 16 amino acids. V gave up 5 bases and J gave up 2 bases, with 20 bases separating them. The germline CDR1 and CDR2 sequences are GTSNPN and SVGIG (reference sequence). Assay used: immunoSEQ multiplex PCR; TCRdb lists only in-frame clones, some missing. The table shows about 100,000 clones, with around 92% occurring only once. The sequencing used peripheral blood, collected in the third trimester of pregnancy. The source is a female donor in good health, enrolled as a control in a pregnancy study. V and J are TRBV30 and TRBJ2-3, with a weak D call TRBD2 (5 bases). CDR3 loop: CAWRTRTPQPTDTQYF. DNA for the CDR3: TGTGCCTGGCGCACCCGGACTCCACAACCCACAGATACGCAGTATTTT.